This T cell receptor (beta chain) was identified during a study of long-term antiretroviral therapy in people with HIV. They ran version v3.0 of the immunoSEQ assay at survey level. Sequencing efforts were directed toward about 35,000-55,000 T-cell genomes per sample. Profiled with immunoSEQ multiplex PCR; TCRdb holds only in-frame clones, not every one. The sample lists about 19,000 clones, roughly 91% occurring once. The CDR3 covers 15 residues. V was trimmed by 2 bases and J by 3 bases, leaving 12 bases between them. The V gene's germline CDR1 is SGHDT and CDR2 YYEEEE. This material consisted of unsorted PBMCs, taken 3 years after starting antiretroviral therapy. This receptor was identified in a man over 45 with HIV. The J gene is TRBJ1-3, the V gene TRBV5-6, with D unresolved. CDR3 in amino acids: CASSFSDLLGNTIYF. CDR3 DNA sequence: TGTGCCAGCAGCTTCTCAGATCTCCTTGGAAACACCATATATTTT.